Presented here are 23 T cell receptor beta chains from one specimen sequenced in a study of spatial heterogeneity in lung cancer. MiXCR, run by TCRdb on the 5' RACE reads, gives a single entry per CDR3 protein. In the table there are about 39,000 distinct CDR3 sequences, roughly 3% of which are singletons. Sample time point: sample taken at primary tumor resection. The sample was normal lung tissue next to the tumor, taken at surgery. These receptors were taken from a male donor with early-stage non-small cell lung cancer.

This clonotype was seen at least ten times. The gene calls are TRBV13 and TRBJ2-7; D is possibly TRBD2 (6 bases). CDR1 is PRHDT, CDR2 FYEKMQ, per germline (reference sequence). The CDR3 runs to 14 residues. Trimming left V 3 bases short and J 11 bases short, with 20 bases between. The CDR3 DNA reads TGTGCCAGCAGCTTTAGCGGCTTGTTTAGAGCGGAGTACTTC. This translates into CASSFSGLFRAEYF.

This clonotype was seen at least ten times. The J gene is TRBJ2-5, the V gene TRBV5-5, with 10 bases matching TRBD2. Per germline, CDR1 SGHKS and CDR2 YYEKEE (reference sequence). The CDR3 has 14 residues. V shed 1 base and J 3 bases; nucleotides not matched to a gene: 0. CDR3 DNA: TGTGCCAGCAGCTTGCTAGCGGGGGAAGAGACCCAGTACTTC. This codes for CASSLLAGEETQYF.

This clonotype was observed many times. CDR3 amino acids: CASSLAGSSGANVLTF. The CDR3 nucleotides read TGTGCCAGCAGCTTAGCGGGAAGCTCTGGGGCCAACGTCCTGACTTTC. V gene TRBV7-9 combines with J gene TRBJ2-6; D remains unclear. Trimming cost V 0 bases and J 0 bases, with 6 bases left between them. The CDR3 sequence is 16 residues long. The germline CDR1 and CDR2 sequences are SEHNR and FQNEAQ (reference sequence).

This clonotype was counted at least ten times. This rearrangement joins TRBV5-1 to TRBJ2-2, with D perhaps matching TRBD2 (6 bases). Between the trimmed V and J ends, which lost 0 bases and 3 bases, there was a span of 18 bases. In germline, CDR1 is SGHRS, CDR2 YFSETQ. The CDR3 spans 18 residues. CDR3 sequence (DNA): TGCGCCAGCAGCTTGGCCGGGAGTATGGGTCCGGACACCGGGGAGCTGTTTTTT. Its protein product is CASSLAGSMGPDTGELFF.

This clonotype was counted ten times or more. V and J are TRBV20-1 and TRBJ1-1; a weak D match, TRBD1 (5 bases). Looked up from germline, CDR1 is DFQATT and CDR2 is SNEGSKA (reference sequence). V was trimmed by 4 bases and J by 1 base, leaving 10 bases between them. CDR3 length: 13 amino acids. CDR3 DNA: TGCAGTGCTACCACTACAGGGAACACTGAAGCTTTCTTT. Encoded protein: CSATTTGNTEAFF.

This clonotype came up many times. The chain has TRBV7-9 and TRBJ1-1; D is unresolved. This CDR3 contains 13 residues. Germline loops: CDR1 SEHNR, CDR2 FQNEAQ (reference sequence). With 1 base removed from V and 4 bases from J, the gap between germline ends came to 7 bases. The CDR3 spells CASSLEHSTEAFF. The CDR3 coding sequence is TGTGCCAGCAGCTTAGAGCACAGCACTGAAGCTTTCTTT.

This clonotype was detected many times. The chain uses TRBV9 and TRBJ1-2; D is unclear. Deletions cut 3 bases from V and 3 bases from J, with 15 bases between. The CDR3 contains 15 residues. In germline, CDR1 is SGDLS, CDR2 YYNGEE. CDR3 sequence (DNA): TGTGCCAGCAGCGCGGGCCAGCAACCTTACTATGGCTACACCTTC. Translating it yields CASSAGQQPYYGYTF.

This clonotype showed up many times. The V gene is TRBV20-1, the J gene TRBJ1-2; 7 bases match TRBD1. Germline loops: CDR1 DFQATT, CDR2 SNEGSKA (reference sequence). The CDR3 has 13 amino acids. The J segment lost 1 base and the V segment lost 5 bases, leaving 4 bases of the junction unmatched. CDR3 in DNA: TGCAGTGCTGGGACAGTGTTTAACTATGGCTACACCTTC. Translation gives CSAGTVFNYGYTF.

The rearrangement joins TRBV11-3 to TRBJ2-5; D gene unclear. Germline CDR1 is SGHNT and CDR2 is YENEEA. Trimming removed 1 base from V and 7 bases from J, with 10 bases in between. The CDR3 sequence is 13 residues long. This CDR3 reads CASSLAHPGTQYF. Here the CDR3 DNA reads TGTGCCAGCAGCTTAGCCCATCCAGGGACCCAGTACTTC.

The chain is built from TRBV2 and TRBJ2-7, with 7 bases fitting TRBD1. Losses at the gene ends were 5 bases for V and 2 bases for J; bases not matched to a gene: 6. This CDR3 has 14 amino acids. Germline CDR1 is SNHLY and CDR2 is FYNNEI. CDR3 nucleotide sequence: TGTGCCAGCAGTCCCCGGGACAGACCCTACGAGCAGTACTTC. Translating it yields CASSPRDRPYEQYF.

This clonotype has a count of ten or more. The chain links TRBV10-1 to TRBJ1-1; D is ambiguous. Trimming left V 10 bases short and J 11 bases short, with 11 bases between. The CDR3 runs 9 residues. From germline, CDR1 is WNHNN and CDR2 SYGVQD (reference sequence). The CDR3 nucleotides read TGCGCCACTCCCCGCGGCGCTTTCTTT. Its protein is CATPRGAFF.

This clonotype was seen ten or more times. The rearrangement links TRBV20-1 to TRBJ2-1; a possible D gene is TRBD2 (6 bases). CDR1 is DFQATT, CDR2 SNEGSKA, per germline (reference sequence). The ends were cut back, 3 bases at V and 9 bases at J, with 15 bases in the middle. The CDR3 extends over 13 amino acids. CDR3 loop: CSASGRRFVEQFF. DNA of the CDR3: TGCAGTGCTAGCGGGAGAAGGTTTGTTGAGCAGTTCTTC.

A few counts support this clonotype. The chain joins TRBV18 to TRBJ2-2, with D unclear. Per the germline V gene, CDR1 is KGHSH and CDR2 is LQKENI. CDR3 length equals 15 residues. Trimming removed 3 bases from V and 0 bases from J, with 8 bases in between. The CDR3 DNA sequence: TGTGCCAGCTCACCGGCTGACGCGAACACCGGGGAGCTGTTTTTT. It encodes CASSPADANTGELFF.

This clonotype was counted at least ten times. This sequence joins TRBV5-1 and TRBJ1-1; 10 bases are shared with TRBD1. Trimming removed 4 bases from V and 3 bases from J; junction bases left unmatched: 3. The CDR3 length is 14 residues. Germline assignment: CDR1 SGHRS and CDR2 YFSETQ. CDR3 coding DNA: TGCGCCAGCAGCCAGGGACAGGGGTACACTGAAGCTTTCTTT. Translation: CASSQGQGYTEAFF.

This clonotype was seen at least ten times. The CDR3 DNA sequence: TGTGCCAGCAGCCCGGGGACTAGCCGGGGGGAGCTGTTTTTT. Amino acid sequence: CASSPGTSRGELFF. The rearrangement links TRBV7-2 to TRBJ2-2; 9 bases fit TRBD2. This CDR3 is built from 14 residues. The germline gives CDR1 SGHTA, CDR2 FQGNSA. V lost 5 bases and J lost 8; bases outside the gene matches: 6. Full variable domain (rest looked up from reference TRBV7-2 and TRBJ2-2): GAGVSQSPSNKVTEKGKDVELRCDPISGHTALYWYRQSLGQGLEFLIYFQGNSAPDKSGLPSDRFSAERTGGSVSTLTIQRTQQEDSAVYLCASSPGTSRGELFFGEGSRLTVL.

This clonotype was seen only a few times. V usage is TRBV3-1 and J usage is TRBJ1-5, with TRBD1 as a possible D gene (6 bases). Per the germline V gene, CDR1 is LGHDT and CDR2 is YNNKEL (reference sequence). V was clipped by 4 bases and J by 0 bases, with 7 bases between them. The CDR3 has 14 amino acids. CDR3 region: CASSPRGSNQPQHF. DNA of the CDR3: TGTGCCAGCAGCCCCAGGGGTAGCAATCAGCCCCAGCATTTT.

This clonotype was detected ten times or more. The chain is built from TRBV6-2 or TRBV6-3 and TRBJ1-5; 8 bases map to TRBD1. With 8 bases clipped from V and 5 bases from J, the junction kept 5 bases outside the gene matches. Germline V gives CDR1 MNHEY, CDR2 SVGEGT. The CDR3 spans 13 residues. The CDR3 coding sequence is TGTGCCAGCTCACAGGGGGTCGATCAGCCCCAGCATTTT. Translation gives CASSQGVDQPQHF.

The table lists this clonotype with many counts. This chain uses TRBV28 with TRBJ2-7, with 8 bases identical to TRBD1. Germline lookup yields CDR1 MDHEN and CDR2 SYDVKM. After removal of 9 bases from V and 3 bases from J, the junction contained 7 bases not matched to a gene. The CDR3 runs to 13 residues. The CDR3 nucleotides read TGTGCCAGAGGGACAGGAGAACTCTACGAGCAGTACTTC. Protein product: CARGTGELYEQYF. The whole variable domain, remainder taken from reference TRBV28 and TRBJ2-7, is DVKVTQSSRYLVKRTGEKVFLECVQDMDHENMFWYRQDPGLGLRLIYFSYDVKMKEKGDIPEGYSVSREKKERFSLILESASTNQTSMYLCARGTGELYEQYFGPGTRLTVT.

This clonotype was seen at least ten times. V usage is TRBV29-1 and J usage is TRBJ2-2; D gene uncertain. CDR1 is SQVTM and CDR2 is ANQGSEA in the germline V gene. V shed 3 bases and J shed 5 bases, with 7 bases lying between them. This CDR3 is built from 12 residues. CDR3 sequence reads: CSVEFVTGELFF. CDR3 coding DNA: TGCAGCGTTGAGTTCGTTACCGGGGAGCTGTTTTTT.

The CDR3 DNA sequence: TGTGCCAGCAGGGTAGCGCCCCCTCAAGAGACCCAGTACTTC. It encodes CASRVAPPQETQYF. The J gene is TRBJ2-5, the V gene TRBV7-2; possibly TRBD2 for D (5 bases). The CDR3 totals 14 residues. V lost 6 bases, J lost 2 bases, and 13 bases lay in between. The germline gives CDR1 SGHTA, CDR2 FQGNSA.

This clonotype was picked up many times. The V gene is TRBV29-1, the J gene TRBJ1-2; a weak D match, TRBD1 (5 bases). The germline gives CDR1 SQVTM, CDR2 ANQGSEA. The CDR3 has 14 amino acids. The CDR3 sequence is CTIAGTPLLGGYTF. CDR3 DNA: TGCACCATTGCTGGGACTCCCTTGCTGGGGGGCTACACCTTC.

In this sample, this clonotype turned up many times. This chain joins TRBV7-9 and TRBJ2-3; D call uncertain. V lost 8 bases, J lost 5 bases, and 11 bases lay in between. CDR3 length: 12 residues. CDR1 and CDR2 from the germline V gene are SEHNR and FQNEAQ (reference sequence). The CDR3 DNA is TGTGCCAGCGGTGGCGAAGGAGATACGCAGTATTTT. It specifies CASGGEGDTQYF.

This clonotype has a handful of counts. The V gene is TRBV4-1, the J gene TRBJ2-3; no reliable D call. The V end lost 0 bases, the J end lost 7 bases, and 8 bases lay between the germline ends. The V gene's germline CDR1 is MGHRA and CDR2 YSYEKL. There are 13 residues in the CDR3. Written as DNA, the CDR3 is TGCGCCAGCAGCCAAGAATTCGGGTATACGCAGTATTTT. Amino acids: CASSQEFGYTQYF.